A selection of T cell receptor beta chains follows, all from one sample in a study of early T cells in non-severe SARS-CoV-2 infection. Via MiXCR, TCRdb re-called the 5' RACE reads, giving one row per CDR3 protein. The repertoire holds 100,000 or so distinct CDR3 sequences, with over 15% as singletons. This specimen consisted of whole blood, obtained at baseline. These receptor sequences come from an adult who was a healthcare worker with PCR-confirmed SARS-CoV-2 infection or an uninfected control (not recorded which). Both conserved end residues are part of each CDR3. The D gene is left open where the match is weak. Some rows have no size entry. The others give once, few or many, or a class for an expanded clone.

D gene	V gene	J gene	clone size	CDR3 protein	CDR3 DNA
-	TRBV11-1	TRBJ1-2	-	CASSPLDGTYGYTF	TGTGCCAGCAGTCCTCTCGACGGAACCTATGGCTACACCTTC
-	TRBV5-4	TRBJ1-1	-	CASSKDPDTEAFF	TGTGCCAGCAGCAAAGACCCAGACACTGAAGCTTTCTTT
TRBD2	TRBV15	TRBJ2-7	-	CATSRGLAGEQYF	TGTGCCACCAGCAGGGGACTAGCCGGCGAGCAGTACTTC
TRBD2	TRBV20-1	TRBJ2-3	many	CSARESGGPDTQYF	TGCAGTGCTAGAGAGTCGGGAGGACCGGATACGCAGTATTTT
-	TRBV4-1	TRBJ1-2	few	CASSQDTTEPIGGYTF	TGCGCCAGCAGCCAAGATACAACGGAGCCTATAGGGGGCTACACCTTC
TRBD1	TRBV13	TRBJ1-5	-	CANSKGQPPRGPQHF	TGTGCCAACAGCAAGGGACAGCCACCACGGGGGCCCCAGCATTTT
-	TRBV14	TRBJ2-2	many	CASSHYVNAGELFF	TGTGCCAGCAGCCACTACGTCAATGCCGGGGAGCTGTTTTTT
TRBD2	TRBV28	TRBJ2-1	many	CASSFGPGTSSNEQFF	TGTGCCAGCAGTTTTGGCCCCGGGACTAGTAGCAATGAGCAGTTCTTC
TRBD1	TRBV6-1	TRBJ2-7	few	CASSEKYRGEQYF	TGTGCCAGCAGTGAAAAATACAGGGGCGAGCAGTACTTC
TRBD1	TRBV19	TRBJ1-6	few	CASSGRTGASSYNSPLHF	TGTGCCAGTAGTGGGCGGACAGGGGCGAGCTCCTATAATTCACCCCTCCACTTT